This T cell receptor beta chain derives from a study of blood T cells in healthy people across ages. Primers used in a second PCR of roughly 7 to 11 cycles were a sample-barcoded 5' primer and a J-beta primer mix. TCRdb re-called the 5' RACE reads through MiXCR, storing one row per CDR3 protein. The sample consists of about 670,000 distinct CDR3 sequences, over 40% of them appearing once. Study results and caveats: Naive and antigen-experienced cells could not be conclusively compared, given unsorted PBMCs.

As concerns this clonotype: The antigen is undetermined.

Germline lookup yields CDR1 MNHNS and CDR2 SASEGT. This CDR3 has 16 amino acids. The TCR comes from a woman of 80 years or more in good health. The material sequenced was blood. The V call is TRBV6-1, the J call TRBJ2-5, with D possibly matching TRBD1 (6 bases). The last part of the DNA fits TRBJ2-4 better; the J call may be wrong. CDR3 in amino acids: CASSEVRQGTKNIQYF. CDR3 in DNA: TGTGCCAGCAGTGAAGTGAGGCAGGGGACCAAAAACATTCAGTACTTC.